The text below deals with one TCR beta chain. These data are taken from a study of T cell clones after liver transplantation. TCRdb keeps only in-frame clones here, not all; method: immunoSEQ multiplex PCR. The repertoire holds roughly 60,000 clones, with approximately 63% as singletons. The CDR3 runs to 16 residues. CDR1 and CDR2 (germline): MGHRA, YSYEKL. V was shortened by 1 base and J by 5 bases, with 14 bases between the two germline ends. This sequence was found in a human patient who received a liver transplant. Some T cells may possibly be graft donor cells. The J gene is TRBJ1-4, the V gene TRBV4-1; possibly TRBD1 for D (5 bases). Sequencing was performed on CD4+ T cells from blood, taken at the approximately 16-month timepoint. CDR3 nucleotide sequence: TGCGCCAGCAGCCAAGGGGCGGGGCTACGAAATGAAAAACTGTTTTTT. Its translation: CASSQGAGLRNEKLFF.